This T cell receptor (beta chain) comes out of a study of blood T cell repertoires in COVID-19. The germline gives CDR1 SGDLS, CDR2 YYNGEE. The CDR3 has 17 residues. Trimming stripped 4 bases from V and 6 bases from J, with 25 bases between. TCRdb's table, derived via immunoSEQ multiplex PCR, lists solely in-frame clones and lacks some. The table shows over 35,000 clones, with about 83% occurring only once. Sequencing input: peripheral blood. The TCR sequence derives from a man aged 35 to 55 with COVID-19, enrolled during active disease. This chain uses TRBV9 with TRBJ1-2; D possibly corresponds to TRBD1 (5 bases). In nucleotides, the CDR3 is TGTGCCAGCAGCTCCCGGCGGGACTCGTCCGGGGGGGATGGCTACACCTTC. Encoded protein: CASSSRRDSSGGDGYTF.